This record looks at one T cell receptor (beta chain) sequence and its context. The antigen this receptor binds is unknown. No base quality values were provided; no much bigger clone lies one nucleotide off. Other DNA sequences in this sample translate to the same CDR3. Clipping removes 0 bases from V and 5 bases from J, with 2 as the unmatched junction base count. CDR1 SGHRS and CDR2 YFSETQ were looked up in the germline V gene. Including cysteine and phenylalanine, the CDR3 has 15 amino acids. Just the 45-base CDR3 DNA is kept, in frame starting at base 1. TCRbeta CDR3 regions were amplified from genomic DNA using the immunoSEQ Assay, a bias-controlled multiplex PCR. The study's own analysis went as follows. The number of nucleated cells in each sample was estimated from the amplification of reference gene primers within the assay. Sequence reads were collapsed and filtered to measure the absolute abundance of every unique TCRbeta CDR3 rearrangement. Productive Simpson clonality was computed per sample as the square root of Simpson's diversity index over productive rearrangements. TCRdb's version of the immuneACCESS table is confined to in-frame rearrangements and falls short of the full clone set. An unresolved V gene accounts for under half of the shortfall where checked; the remainder is of unknown origin. That table is the source of V, J and clone size, and D and trimming were worked out from the DNA. A total of 250,000 to 350,000 clones appear in this sample, about 87% of them only once. The top ten clonotypes cover approximately 6% of the sample.

At one collaborating source in Seattle, patients were enrolled during active infection and were followed longitudinally through the course of disease. Collaborating institutions collected whole blood in K2EDTA tubes following their own protocols. For TCRbeta analysis, collaborators shipped samples as frozen whole blood, isolated PBMCs, or DNA extracted from either of those sample types. The data stem from a study of blood T cell repertoires in COVID-19 (TCRdb year 2020). About the full investigation: The collaborator samples originated in the United States, Italy and Spain and spanned the acute and convalescent phases of COVID-19. The prospective study material was composed of cDNA or gDNA derived from T cells, B-cell-depleted T cells, or PBMCs. Deeply sampled blood TCRbeta repertoires from subjects exposed to, actively infected with, or recovered from COVID-19 were included in the dataset. The repertoires were made available in a free public database intended to serve as a resource for research on the immune response to SARS-CoV-2. The samples were drawn from the first 160 participants of the ongoing ImmuneRACE study and from 1,254 subjects provided by 6 global collaborators. A de-identified subject ID, COVID-19 status, age in years and sex were almost always included in the sample metadata. Where HLA class I and class II types were available, the types were taken from metadata supplied by the sample provider, not from assay-based typing. The paper's findings and limits, for the study overall: The quantity of clinical and demographic metadata differed by source and by participant and was supplied without curation.

This clonotype originated in a woman aged 50 to 60 with COVID-19, enrolled during active disease. The rearranged segments are TRBV5-1 and TRBJ2-2, with 9 bases matching TRBD2. The source material was peripheral blood. The sequenced DNA is TGCGCCAGCAGCTTGGGTACTAGCGGGACCGGGGAGCTGTTTTTT. Its translation is CASSLGTSGTGELFF. The full variable domain, completed from the reference TRBV5-1 and TRBJ2-2 proteins outside the CDR3, reads KAGVTQTPRYLIKTRGQQVTLSCSPISGHRSVSWYQQTPGQGLQFLFEYFSETQRNKGNFPGRFSGRQFSNSRSEMNVSTLELGDSALYLCASSLGTSGTGELFFGEGSRLTVL.